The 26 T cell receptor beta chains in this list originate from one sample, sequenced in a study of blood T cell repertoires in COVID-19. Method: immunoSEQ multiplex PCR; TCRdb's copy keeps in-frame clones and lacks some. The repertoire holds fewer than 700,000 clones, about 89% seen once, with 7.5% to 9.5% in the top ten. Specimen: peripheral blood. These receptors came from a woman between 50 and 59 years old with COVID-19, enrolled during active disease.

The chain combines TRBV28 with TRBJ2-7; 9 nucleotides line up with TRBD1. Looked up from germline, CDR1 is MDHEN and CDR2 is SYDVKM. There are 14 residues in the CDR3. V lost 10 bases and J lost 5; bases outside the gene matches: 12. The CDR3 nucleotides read TGTGCCACTAACGGACAGGGGAGGCACAACGAGCAGTACTTC. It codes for CATNGQGRHNEQYF.

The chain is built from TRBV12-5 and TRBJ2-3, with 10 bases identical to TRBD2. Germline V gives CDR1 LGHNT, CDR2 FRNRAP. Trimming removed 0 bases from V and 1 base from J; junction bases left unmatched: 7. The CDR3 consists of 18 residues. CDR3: CASGLVRDGLAGTDTQYF. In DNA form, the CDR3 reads TGTGCTAGTGGTTTGGTACGAGACGGACTAGCGGGCACAGATACGCAGTATTTT.

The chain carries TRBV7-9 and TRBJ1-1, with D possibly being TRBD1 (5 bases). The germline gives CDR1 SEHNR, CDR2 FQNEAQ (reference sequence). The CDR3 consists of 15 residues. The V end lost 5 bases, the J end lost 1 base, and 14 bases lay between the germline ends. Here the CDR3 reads CASSARGTANTEAFF. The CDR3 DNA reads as TGTGCCAGCAGCGCTCGGGGGACGGCGAACACTGAAGCTTTCTTT.

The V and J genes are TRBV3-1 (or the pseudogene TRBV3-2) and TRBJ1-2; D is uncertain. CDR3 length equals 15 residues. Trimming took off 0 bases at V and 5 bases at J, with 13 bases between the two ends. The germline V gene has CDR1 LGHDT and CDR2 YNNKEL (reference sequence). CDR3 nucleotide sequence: TGTGCCAGCAGCCAAGATCCCCAGGAGGTTTATGGCTACACCTTC. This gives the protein CASSQDPQEVYGYTF.

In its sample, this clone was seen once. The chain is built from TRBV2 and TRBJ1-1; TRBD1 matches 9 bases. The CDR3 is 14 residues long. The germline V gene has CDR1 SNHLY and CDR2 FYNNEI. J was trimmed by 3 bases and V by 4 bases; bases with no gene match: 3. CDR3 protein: CASSGTGADTEAFF. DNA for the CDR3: TGTGCCAGCAGTGGGACAGGGGCGGACACTGAAGCTTTCTTT. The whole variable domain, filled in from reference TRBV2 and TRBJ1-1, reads EPEVTQTPSHQVTQMGQEVILRCVPISNHLYFYWYRQILGQKVEFLVSFYNNEISEKSEIFDDQFSVERPDGSNFTLKIRSTKLEDSAMYFCASSGTGADTEAFFGQGTRLTVV.

The CDR3 bases are TGTGCCAGCAGCCCTCGGGCGGGCGGGGGGACCCTCAATGAGCAGTTCTTC. Amino acid sequence: CASSPRAGGGTLNEQFF. This rearrangement joins TRBV4-2 to TRBJ2-1; 8 nucleotides line up with TRBD2. After removal of 4 bases from V and 6 bases from J, the junction contained 14 bases not matched to a gene. This CDR3 contains 17 residues. Per germline, CDR1 LGHNA and CDR2 YNFKEQ.

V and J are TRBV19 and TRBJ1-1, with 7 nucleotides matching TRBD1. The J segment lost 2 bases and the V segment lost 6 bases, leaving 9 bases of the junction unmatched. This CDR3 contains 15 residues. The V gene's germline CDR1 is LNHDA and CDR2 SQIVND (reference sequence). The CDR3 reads CASSAQYRGNTEAFF. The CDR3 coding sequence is TGTGCCAGTAGCGCACAGTACAGGGGTAACACTGAAGCTTTCTTT.

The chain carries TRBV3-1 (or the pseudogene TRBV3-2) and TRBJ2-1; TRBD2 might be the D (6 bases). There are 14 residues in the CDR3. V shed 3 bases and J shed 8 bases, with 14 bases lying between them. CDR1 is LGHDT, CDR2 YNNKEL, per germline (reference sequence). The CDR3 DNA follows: TGTGCCAGCAGCCAGGGTTCACTAGCAGATGAGCAGTTCTTC. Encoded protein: CASSQGSLADEQFF.

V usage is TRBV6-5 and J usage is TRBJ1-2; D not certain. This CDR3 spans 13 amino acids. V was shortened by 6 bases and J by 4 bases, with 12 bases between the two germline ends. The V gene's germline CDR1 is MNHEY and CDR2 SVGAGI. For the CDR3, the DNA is TGTGCCAGCAGCGGACTCTTCCTCTATGGCTACACCTTC. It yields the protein CASSGLFLYGYTF.

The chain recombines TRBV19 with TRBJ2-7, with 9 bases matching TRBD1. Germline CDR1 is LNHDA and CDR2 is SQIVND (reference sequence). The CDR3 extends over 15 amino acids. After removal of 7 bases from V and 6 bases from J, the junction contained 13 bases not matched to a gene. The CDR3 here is CASTPGQGDRGEQYF. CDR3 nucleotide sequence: TGTGCCAGTACCCCGGGACAGGGAGATAGAGGCGAGCAGTACTTC.

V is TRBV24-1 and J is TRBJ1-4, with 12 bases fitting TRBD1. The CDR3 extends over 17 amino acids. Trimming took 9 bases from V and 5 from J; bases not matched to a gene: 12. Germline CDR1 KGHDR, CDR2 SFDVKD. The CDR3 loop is CATSTGTGGLRNEKLFF. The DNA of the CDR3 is TGTGCCACCTCTACCGGGACAGGGGGCCTTAGAAATGAAAAACTGTTTTTT.

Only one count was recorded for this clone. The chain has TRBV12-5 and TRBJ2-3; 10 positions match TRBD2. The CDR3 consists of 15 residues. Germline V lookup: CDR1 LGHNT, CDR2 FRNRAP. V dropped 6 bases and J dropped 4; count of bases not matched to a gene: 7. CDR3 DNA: TGTGCTAGTGGATCGGTAGCGGGGGGCTCAGATACGCAGTATTTT. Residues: CASGSVAGGSDTQYF.

Written as DNA, the CDR3 is TGTGCCAGCAGCTCCACCTTAGCGGGCCACAATGAGCAGTTCTTC. This encodes CASSSTLAGHNEQFF. The chain is built from TRBV9 and TRBJ2-1; TRBD2 aligns across 7 bases. V trimming: 4 bases; J trimming: 5 bases; junction bases outside the gene matches: 9. Germline CDR1 and CDR2: SGDLS and YYNGEE. This CDR3 is built from 15 residues.

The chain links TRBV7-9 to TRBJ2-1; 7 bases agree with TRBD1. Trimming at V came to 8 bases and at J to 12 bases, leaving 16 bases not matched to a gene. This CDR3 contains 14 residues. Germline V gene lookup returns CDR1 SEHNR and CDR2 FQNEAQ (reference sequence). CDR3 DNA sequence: TGTGCCAGCTTGTTCCAAACCTCAACAGGGGCGCAGTTCTTC. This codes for CASLFQTSTGAQFF.

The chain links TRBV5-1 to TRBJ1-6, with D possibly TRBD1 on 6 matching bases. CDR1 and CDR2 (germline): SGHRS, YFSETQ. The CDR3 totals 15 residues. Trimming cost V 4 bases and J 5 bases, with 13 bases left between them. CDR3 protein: CASSLQTGDNSPLHF. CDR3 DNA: TGCGCCAGCAGCCTTCAGACAGGAGATAATTCACCCCTCCACTTT.

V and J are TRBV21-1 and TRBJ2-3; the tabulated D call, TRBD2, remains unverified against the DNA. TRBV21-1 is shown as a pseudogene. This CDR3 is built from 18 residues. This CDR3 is CASSTPRTSGGAEDTQYF. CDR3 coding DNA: TGTGCCAGCAGCACACCAAGGACTAGCGGGGGGGCCGAGGATACGCAGTATTTT.

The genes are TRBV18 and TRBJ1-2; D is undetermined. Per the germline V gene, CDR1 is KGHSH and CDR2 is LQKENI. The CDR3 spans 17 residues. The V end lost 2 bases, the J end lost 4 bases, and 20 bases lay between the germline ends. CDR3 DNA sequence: TGTGCCAGCTCACCAGTTCTCCTTCCAGGCCAAGTCTATGGCTACACCTTC. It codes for CASSPVLLPGQVYGYTF.

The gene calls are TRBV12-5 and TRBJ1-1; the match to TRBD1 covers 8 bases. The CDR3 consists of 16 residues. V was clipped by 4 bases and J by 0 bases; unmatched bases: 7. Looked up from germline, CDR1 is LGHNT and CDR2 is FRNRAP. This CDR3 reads CASGSQGAGLNTEAFF. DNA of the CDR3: TGTGCTAGTGGTTCCCAGGGGGCAGGATTGAACACTGAAGCTTTCTTT.

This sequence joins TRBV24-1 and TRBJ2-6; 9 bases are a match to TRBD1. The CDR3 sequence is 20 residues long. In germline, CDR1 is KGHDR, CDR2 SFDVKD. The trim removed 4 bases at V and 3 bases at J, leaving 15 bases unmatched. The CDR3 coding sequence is TGTGCCACCAGTGACGGACAGGGGCCGTTTACCCCCCTTGGGGCCAACGTCCTGACTTTC. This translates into CATSDGQGPFTPLGANVLTF.

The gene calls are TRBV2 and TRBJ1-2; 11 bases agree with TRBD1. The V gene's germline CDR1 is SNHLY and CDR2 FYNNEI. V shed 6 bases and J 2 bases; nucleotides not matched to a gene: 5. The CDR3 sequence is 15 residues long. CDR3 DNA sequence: TGTGCCAGCAGCTATGGGACAGGGGGAAACTATGGCTACACCTTC. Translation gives CASSYGTGGNYGYTF.

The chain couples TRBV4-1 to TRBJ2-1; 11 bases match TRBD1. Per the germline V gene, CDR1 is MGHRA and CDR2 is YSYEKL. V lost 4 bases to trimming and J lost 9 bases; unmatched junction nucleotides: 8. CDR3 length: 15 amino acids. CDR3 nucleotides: TGCGCCAGCAGCCTCCGGGGACAGGGGGTGAGTGAGCAGTTCTTC. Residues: CASSLRGQGVSEQFF.

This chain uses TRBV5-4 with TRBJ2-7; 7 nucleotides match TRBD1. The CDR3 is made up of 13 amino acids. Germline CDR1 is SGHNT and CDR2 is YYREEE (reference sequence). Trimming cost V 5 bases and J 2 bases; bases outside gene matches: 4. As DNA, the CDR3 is TGTGCCAGCAGACCGGGGACAGCCTACGAGCAGTACTTC. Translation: CASRPGTAYEQYF.

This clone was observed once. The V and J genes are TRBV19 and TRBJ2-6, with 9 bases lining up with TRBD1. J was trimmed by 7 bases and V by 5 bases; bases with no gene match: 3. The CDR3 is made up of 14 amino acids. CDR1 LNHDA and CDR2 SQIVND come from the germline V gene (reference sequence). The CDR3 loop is CASSLQGAANVLTF. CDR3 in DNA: TGTGCCAGTAGTTTACAGGGGGCAGCCAACGTCCTGACTTTC.

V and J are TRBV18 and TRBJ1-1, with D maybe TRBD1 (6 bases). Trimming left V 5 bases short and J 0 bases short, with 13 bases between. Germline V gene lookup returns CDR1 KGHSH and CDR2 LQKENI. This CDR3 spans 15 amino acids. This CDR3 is CASSSQQGLNTEAFF. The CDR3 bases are TGTGCCAGCTCATCGCAACAGGGACTGAACACTGAAGCTTTCTTT.

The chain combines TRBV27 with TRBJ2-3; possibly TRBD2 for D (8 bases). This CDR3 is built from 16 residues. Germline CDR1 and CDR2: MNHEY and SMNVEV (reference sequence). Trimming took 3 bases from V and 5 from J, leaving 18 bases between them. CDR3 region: CASSFAEGAGGDTQYF. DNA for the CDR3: TGTGCCAGCAGTTTTGCAGAGGGGGCGGGGGGAGATACGCAGTATTTT.

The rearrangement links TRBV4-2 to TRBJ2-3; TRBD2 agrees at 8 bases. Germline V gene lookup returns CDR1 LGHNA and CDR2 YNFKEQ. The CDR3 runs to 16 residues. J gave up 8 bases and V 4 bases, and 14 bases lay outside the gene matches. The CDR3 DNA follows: TGTGCCAGCAGCCCAGCCGGGACTAGGGGAGTGAGTACGCAGTATTTT. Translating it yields CASSPAGTRGVSTQYF.